The 32 T cell receptor beta chains below were found in one sample sequenced in a study of regulatory T cells in long-lasting Graves disease. Arm-PCR of CDR3 regions with iRepertoire HTBI primers generated TCR beta libraries. From the multiplex PCR reads, TCRdb called clonotypes with MiXCR, one entry per CDR3 protein. The sample carries about 430,000 distinct CDR3 sequences, approximately 15% recorded once. Stated time point: newly diagnosed GD, antithyroid drugs for less than 3 months. PBMC-derived RNA was used for the TCR library. These same data were also listed under a study on T cells in Graves' hyperthyroidism and ophthalmopathy.

The specimen comprised peripheral blood mononuclear cells (PBMCs), sampled at new diagnosis, from a patient treated with antithyroid drugs. The receptors originated from a woman aged 40 to 50 with Graves disease.

J is TRBJ2-5 and V is TRBV3-1; the D gene could be TRBD1 or TRBD2 (5 bases each). This CDR3 contains 16 residues. Per germline, CDR1 LGHDT and CDR2 YNNKEL (reference sequence). The ends were cut back, 2 bases at V and 1 base at J, with 14 bases in the middle. In DNA, the CDR3 is TGTGCCAGCAGCCAACCCACCGGGACGGTCCAAGAGACCCAGTACTTC. It yields the protein CASSQPTGTVQETQYF.

The V and J genes are TRBV10-2 and TRBJ2-1; 7 bases map to TRBD2. The CDR3 spans 15 residues. V trimming: 0 bases; J trimming: 6 bases; junction bases outside the gene matches: 5. Per the germline V gene, CDR1 is WSHSY and CDR2 is SAAADI. The CDR3 bases are TGCGCCAGCAGTGAGTCGCGACTAGCAGGCAATGAGCAGTTCTTC. Amino acids: CASSESRLAGNEQFF.

In this sample, this clonotype turned up many times. The rearrangement joins TRBV12-3 or TRBV12-4 to TRBJ1-4; D call uncertain. The CDR3 sequence is 13 residues long. Trimming removed 1 base at V and 10 bases at J, with 10 bases between. The CDR3 region is CASSLEVAGKLFF. Written as DNA, the CDR3 is TGTGCCAGCAGTTTAGAGGTCGCAGGAAAACTGTTTTTT.

The table lists this clonotype with many counts. The J gene is TRBJ2-1, the V gene TRBV24-1; D might be TRBD2 (6 bases). This CDR3 comprises 13 residues. Germline V gene sequence: CDR1 KGHDR, CDR2 SFDVKD. V was trimmed by 3 bases and J by 7 bases, leaving 9 bases between them. The CDR3 coding sequence is TGTGCCACCAGTGATCCCCGGGGGAATGAGCAGTTCTTC. This sequence encodes CATSDPRGNEQFF.

This clonotype was found many times. The chain joins TRBV6-2 or TRBV6-3 to TRBJ2-7; maybe TRBD1 (6 bases). Per the germline V gene, CDR1 is MNHEY and CDR2 is SVGEGT. This CDR3 is 11 amino acids long. V shed 8 bases and J shed 6 bases, with 11 bases lying between them. CDR3 coding DNA: TGTGCCAGCGGGGGACAAGCCGAGCAGTACTTC. It is translated as CASGGQAEQYF.

In its sample, this clonotype was seen many times. The chain couples TRBV12-3 or TRBV12-4 to TRBJ2-6; D possibly matches TRBD1 or TRBD2 (6 bases each). V was shortened by 3 bases and J by 3 bases, with 9 bases between the two germline ends. There are 15 residues in the CDR3. CDR3 coding DNA: TGTGCCAGCAGTTTGGGGGGCGGTGGGGCCAACGTCCTGACTTTC. Its translation: CASSLGGGGANVLTF.

The sample holds many counts of this clonotype. For the CDR3, the DNA is TGTGCCAGCAGCTCGCCCGGGACAGGGGATACCGGGGAGCTGTTTTTT. Translation: CASSSPGTGDTGELFF. The chain recombines TRBV11-2 with TRBJ2-2; 10 bases are a match to TRBD1. The trim removed 4 bases at V and 5 bases at J, leaving 7 bases unmatched. This CDR3 contains 16 residues. Germline lookup yields CDR1 SGHAT and CDR2 FQNNGV.

In its sample, this clonotype was seen many times. The chain couples TRBV20-1 to TRBJ1-2; no definite D call. The CDR3 sequence is 12 residues long. Germline CDR1 DFQATT, CDR2 SNEGSKA (reference sequence). Trimming took off 5 bases at V and 4 bases at J, with 11 bases between the two ends. In DNA form, the CDR3 reads TGCAGTGCTGTGGCCGGCCTCTATGGCTACACCTTC. Translating it yields CSAVAGLYGYTF.

This clonotype was seen a few times. The chain couples TRBV4-3 to TRBJ2-3; D uncertain. CDR1 is LGHNA, CDR2 YSLEER, per germline. The ends were cut back, 1 base at V and 0 bases at J, with 8 bases in the middle. The CDR3 contains 15 residues. CDR3 coding DNA: TGCGCCAGCAGCCAAGCTGGAGCTAGCACAGATACGCAGTATTTT. Encoded protein: CASSQAGASTDTQYF.

This clonotype was seen many times. The genes are TRBV28 and TRBJ1-6; D gene uncertain. The CDR3 loop spans 17 amino acids. Trimming removed 6 bases from V and 7 bases from J, with 22 bases in between. Germline V gene data show CDR1 as MDHEN and CDR2 as SYDVKM. CDR3 sequence (DNA): TGTGCCAGCAGCTCTCTCGCGACTGGATTGAGGAATTCACCCCTCCACTTT. It specifies CASSSLATGLRNSPLHF.

This clonotype was detected ten times or more. This rearrangement joins TRBV28 to TRBJ2-7, with a tentative D call TRBD2 (5 bases). This CDR3 is built from 16 residues. CDR1 MDHEN and CDR2 SYDVKM come from the germline V gene. Trimming took off 6 bases at V and 4 bases at J, with 22 bases between the two ends. CDR3 sequence reads: CASRGAARVREYEQYF. In nucleotides, the CDR3 is TGTGCCAGCAGGGGAGCGGCCCGGGTCAGAGAATACGAGCAGTACTTC.

This clonotype has ten or more counts. The chain employs TRBV10-2 and TRBJ1-1; possible D gene TRBD1, 6 bases. The germline gives CDR1 WSHSY, CDR2 SAAADI. This CDR3 has 13 residues. Deletions cut 4 bases from V and 4 bases from J, with 10 bases between. The CDR3 spells CASSVLGATEAFF. In nucleotides, the CDR3 is TGCGCCAGCAGTGTACTGGGGGCCACTGAAGCTTTCTTT.

This clonotype has ten or more counts. The chain combines TRBV27 with TRBJ2-4; TRBD2 agrees at 7 bases. In germline, CDR1 is MNHEY, CDR2 SMNVEV (reference sequence). Germline trimming cut 1 base from V and 1 base from J; bases unmatched to any gene: 7. This CDR3 region has 17 residues. The CDR3 DNA sequence: TGTGCCAGCAGTTTATTAGGTAGCGGGTACGCCAAAAACATTCAGTACTTC. Translating gives CASSLLGSGYAKNIQYF.

This clonotype has a count of ten or more. This sequence joins TRBV19 and TRBJ1-5; D not certain. CDR1 and CDR2 from the germline V gene are LNHDA and SQIVND (reference sequence). The germline V and J ends were trimmed by 5 bases and 4 bases, with 9 bases remaining between them. The CDR3 covers 13 residues. The chain's CDR3 is CASSSRRNQPQHF. The CDR3 DNA reads as TGTGCCAGTAGTTCAAGAAGGAATCAGCCCCAGCATTTT.

The chain couples TRBV11-3 to TRBJ2-7; TRBD1 matches 9 bases. The CDR3 is 15 residues long. With 6 bases clipped from V and 1 base from J, the junction kept 7 bases outside the gene matches. Germline loops: CDR1 SGHNT, CDR2 YENEEA. The CDR3 sequence: CASRHRDRASYEQYF. The CDR3 DNA sequence: TGTGCCAGCAGACACCGGGACAGGGCATCCTACGAGCAGTACTTC.

This clonotype was seen many times. The chain is built from TRBV27 and TRBJ1-2; 9 positions match TRBD1. This CDR3 spans 14 amino acids. Germline-derived CDR1 and CDR2 are MNHEY and SMNVEV (reference sequence). V was pared by 3 bases and J by 8 bases, with 7 bases of the junction left unmatched. DNA of the CDR3: TGTGCCAGCAGTTTTCGGGACAGGGCGGGCGGCTACACCTTC. Residues: CASSFRDRAGGYTF.

This clonotype was seen only a few times. This chain connects TRBV20-1 to TRBJ2-5; D gene uncertain. V shed 0 bases and J shed 3 bases, with 14 bases lying between them. The V gene's germline CDR1 is DFQATT and CDR2 SNEGSKA (reference sequence). CDR3 length: 15 amino acids. CDR3 in DNA: TGCAGTGCTAGAGATCCCACTGGGTTGGAAGAGACCCAGTACTTC. Translated, it gives CSARDPTGLEETQYF.

The sample holds a few counts of this clonotype. The gene calls are TRBV20-1 and TRBJ2-1, with 15 bases aligning to TRBD2. The germline V gene encodes CDR1 DFQATT and CDR2 SNEGSKA (reference sequence). V lost 2 bases, J lost 8 bases, and 4 bases stayed unmatched. The CDR3 sequence is 15 residues long. The CDR3 spells CSARSGLAGGDEQFF. The CDR3 nucleotides read TGCAGTGCTAGAAGCGGACTAGCGGGAGGGGATGAGCAGTTCTTC.

In its sample, this clonotype was seen a few times. V is TRBV10-3 and J is TRBJ2-3; D gene uncertain. V lost 6 bases, J lost 2 bases, and 9 bases lay in between. The CDR3 extends over 13 amino acids. Germline loops: CDR1 ENHRY, CDR2 SYGVKD. The DNA of the CDR3 is TGTGCCATCAGGTCAAATTTCACAGATACGCAGTATTTT. It codes for CAIRSNFTDTQYF.

The sample holds many counts of this clonotype. V and J are TRBV28 and TRBJ1-1; D gene unclear. Between the trimmed V and J ends, which lost 8 bases and 7 bases, there was a span of 8 bases. This CDR3 region has 10 residues. Germline V lookup: CDR1 MDHEN, CDR2 SYDVKM. This CDR3 reads CASGKFEAFF. CDR3 nucleotides: TGTGCCAGCGGAAAATTTGAAGCTTTCTTT. Full variable domain (outside the CDR3, taken from reference TRBV28 and TRBJ1-1): DVKVTQSSRYLVKRTGEKVFLECVQDMDHENMFWYRQDPGLGLRLIYFSYDVKMKEKGDIPEGYSVSREKKERFSLILESASTNQTSMYLCASGKFEAFFGQGTRLTVV.

This clonotype was seen more than once but under ten times. This chain connects TRBV29-1 to TRBJ2-7; D tentatively fits TRBD1 or TRBD2 (5 bases each). Trimming stripped 6 bases from V and 2 bases from J, with 14 bases between. The CDR3 sequence is 13 residues long. Germline assignment: CDR1 SQVTM and CDR2 ANQGSEA. The CDR3 loop is CSVPAGSPYEQYF. For the CDR3, the DNA is TGCAGCGTCCCGGCAGGGAGTCCCTACGAGCAGTACTTC.

In its sample, this clonotype was seen a few times. The chain combines TRBV18 with TRBJ2-5, with 7 bases fitting TRBD1. The junction had 4 bases not matched to a gene; V was cut back by 3 bases and J by 3 bases. Per the germline V gene, CDR1 is KGHSH and CDR2 is LQKENI. The CDR3 length is 14 residues. The DNA for the CDR3 is TGTGCCAGCTCACCGGGACAGAGCAAAGAGACCCAGTACTTC. Translating gives CASSPGQSKETQYF.

V gene TRBV2 combines with J gene TRBJ1-5; 8 nucleotides agree with TRBD1. Germline CDR1 SNHLY, CDR2 FYNNEI. The V gene end was trimmed by 4 bases and the J gene end by 1 base; junction bases not matched to a gene: 12. There are 18 residues in the CDR3. The DNA for the CDR3 is TGTGCCAGCAGTGGGGGACAGGTTATGCGGGGAAGCAATCAGCCCCAGCATTTT. Translating gives CASSGGQVMRGSNQPQHF.

The sample holds many counts of this clonotype. The gene calls are TRBV28 and TRBJ2-7; D perhaps matches TRBD2 (6 bases). The CDR3 has 15 residues. Trimming stripped 1 base from V and 2 bases from J, with 12 bases between. The germline CDR1 and CDR2 sequences are MDHEN and SYDVKM. CDR3 DNA sequence: TGTGCCAGCAGTTTATTCGGGGGAGAGGCCTACGAGCAGTACTTC. Amino acids: CASSLFGGEAYEQYF.

This clonotype came up many times. The chain employs TRBV2 and TRBJ2-2; tentative D call: TRBD2 (5 bases). Per the germline V gene, CDR1 is SNHLY and CDR2 is FYNNEI. This CDR3 is built from 16 residues. V was trimmed by 7 bases and J by 4 bases, leaving 19 bases between them. This chain's CDR3 is CASKWSSLSGTGELFF. The DNA of the CDR3 is TGTGCCAGCAAGTGGTCTAGCCTTTCTGGCACCGGGGAGCTGTTTTTT.

In its sample, this clonotype was seen a few times. The chain joins TRBV28 to TRBJ1-5; no reliable D call. The V end lost 5 bases, the J end lost 7 bases, and 15 bases lay between the germline ends. Germline CDR1 reads MDHEN; CDR2 reads SYDVKM. This CDR3 has 14 residues. This CDR3 is CASSHTRPRQPQHF. In DNA, the CDR3 is TGTGCCAGCAGTCATACACGGCCGAGGCAGCCCCAGCATTTT.

Many counts were recorded for this clonotype. J is TRBJ2-3 and V is TRBV7-8; D uncertain. The CDR3 loop spans 16 amino acids. Deletions cut 5 bases from V and 1 base from J, with 16 bases between. The germline CDR1 and CDR2 sequences are SGHVS and FQNEAQ. The CDR3 sequence: CASSAHTPTGTDTQYF. CDR3 in DNA: TGTGCCAGCAGCGCCCATACACCGACTGGCACAGATACGCAGTATTTT.

This clonotype was counted many times. The chain is built from TRBV6-5 and TRBJ2-1, with TRBD2 matching 8 bases. J was trimmed by 8 bases and V by 0 bases; bases with no gene match: 9. This CDR3 region has 16 residues. The germline V gene has CDR1 MNHEY and CDR2 SVGAGI. The CDR3 sequence is CASSYSSGLVPDEQFF. Here the CDR3 DNA reads TGTGCCAGCAGTTACTCGTCGGGACTAGTCCCGGATGAGCAGTTCTTC.

This rearrangement joins TRBV20-1 to TRBJ2-2, with D possibly matching TRBD2 (5 bases). V lost 6 bases and J lost 2, with 16 bases in between. CDR1 is DFQATT, CDR2 SNEGSKA, per germline (reference sequence). The CDR3 extends over 15 amino acids. The CDR3 sequence: CSAARGTPNTGELFF. The CDR3 DNA reads TGCAGTGCCGCCCGGGGTACTCCAAACACCGGGGAGCTGTTTTTT.

This clonotype was seen at least ten times. CDR3 residues: CASRPTGLGDEQYF. The CDR3 DNA reads as TGTGCCAGCAGGCCAACAGGACTGGGGGACGAGCAGTACTTC. The rearrangement joins TRBV28 to TRBJ2-7; D assignment may be TRBD1 or TRBD2 (5 bases each). This CDR3 contains 14 residues. Germline-derived CDR1 and CDR2 are MDHEN and SYDVKM. V shed 6 bases and J shed 5 bases, with 17 bases lying between them.

Many counts were recorded for this clonotype. This sequence joins TRBV6-1 and TRBJ2-6; a weak D match, TRBD1 (6 bases). Germline V gene lookup returns CDR1 MNHNS and CDR2 SASEGT. V was shortened by 5 bases and J by 0 bases, with 11 bases between the two germline ends. The CDR3 is made up of 16 amino acids. CDR3 coding DNA: TGTGCCAGCAGTAAAACAGGGCCCTCTGGGGCCAACGTCCTGACTTTC. As protein: CASSKTGPSGANVLTF.

V and J are TRBV10-3 and TRBJ2-7, with 10 nucleotides matching TRBD2. V was pared by 3 bases and J by 2 bases, with 10 bases of the junction left unmatched. The CDR3 extends over 17 amino acids. Germline CDR1 ENHRY, CDR2 SYGVKD. CDR3 region: CAISELTSGFDTYEQYF. The DNA for the CDR3 is TGTGCCATCAGTGAACTGACTAGCGGGTTCGACACCTACGAGCAGTACTTC.